The clone carrying this T cell receptor beta chain was recorded once. As yet, its antigen is unknown. The CDR3 is 13 amino acids. V dropped 5 bases and J dropped 4 bases, with 11 bases sitting between them. Germline V gene sequence: CDR1 MNHEY, CDR2 SMNVEV (reference sequence). The data were obtained in a study of cytomegalovirus exposure and HLA in healthy donors. Study information: The 120 validation repertoires and the roughly 670 first-cohort repertoires shared a platform, a later analysis reported. Study-wide findings and caveats: For cytomegalovirus status, the classifier reportedly gave diagnoses with high specificity and sensitivity. The authors confirmed in vitro that a few CMV-associated chains were specific for CMV antigens.

TCRdb's copy holds only in-frame clones and misses some; the assay was immunoSEQ multiplex PCR. The sample lists roughly 48,000 clones, 94% occurring once. Donors came from a validation cohort of over 100 subjects, distinct from the first 666-subject cohort. The material sequenced was PBMCs. This clonotype originated in a woman aged 18 to 35 in good health and CMV-seropositive. This chain connects TRBV27 to TRBJ1-2; D unclear. The CDR3 reads CASSMARTYGYTF. As DNA, the CDR3 is TGTGCCAGCAGTATGGCTAGAACCTATGGCTACACCTTC.